This T cell receptor (beta chain) was captured by sequencing in a study of blood T cell repertoires in COVID-19. About the study: Acute and convalescent COVID-19 specimens originated in the United States, Italy and Spain. T cells, B-cell-depleted T cells, or PBMCs supplied cDNA or gDNA.

CDR3 length: 16 residues. Trimming took 6 bases from V and 3 from J; bases not matched to a gene: 8. Germline lookup yields CDR1 LGHDT and CDR2 YNNKEL (reference sequence). Authors' analysis steps: Reference gene primers were amplified, and this amplification served to estimate nucleated cell counts. Sequenced by immunoSEQ multiplex PCR; TCRdb stores in-frame clones only, minus some. The V and J calls and clone size come from that table; D and trimming were worked out from the DNA. The sample contains some 140,000 clones, around 78% of which appear only once. The receptor comes from a man older than 75 with acute or convalescent COVID-19. Sequenced: peripheral blood. The rearrangement joins TRBV3-1 (or the pseudogene TRBV3-2) to TRBJ2-1; 10 positions match TRBD1. CDR3 nucleotides: TGTGCCAGCAGTCAAATTAGGACAGGGGGCTACAATGAGCAGTTCTTC. It translates to CASSQIRTGGYNEQFF.